This TCR beta chain was captured in a study of blood T cell repertoires in COVID-19. Germline V lookup: CDR1 SGHDN, CDR2 FVKESK. J lost 9 bases, V lost 6 bases, and 11 bases had no gene match. The CDR3 is made up of 14 amino acids. The table lists this clone with a few counts. Per the study methods: The authors estimated nucleated cell counts from reference gene primer amplification. Repertoires were generated with immunoSEQ multiplex PCR, while TCRdb's copy carries only in-frame clones and drops some. The V and J calls and clone size are taken from that table; D and trimming were inferred from the DNA. The sample contains about 110,000 clones, 65% to 90% of which appear only once.

V gene TRBV14 combines with J gene TRBJ1-1; 9 positions match TRBD1. The sample consisted of peripheral blood. This clonotype was sampled from a woman aged 80 or older with active or convalescent COVID-19. This CDR3 is CASRQITGTGKAFF. The CDR3 region has the DNA TGTGCCAGCAGACAAATCACAGGGACAGGGAAAGCTTTCTTT.